This TCR beta chain is drawn from a study of cytomegalovirus exposure and HLA in healthy donors. Study-level information: Approximately 200 million T cells yielded approximately 110 million unique TCR beta sequences in earlier analysis.

Trimming removed 2 bases from V and 1 base from J, with 11 bases in between. This CDR3 has 16 residues. Germline V gene sequence: CDR1 MRHNA, CDR2 SNTAGT. The PCR employed 60 Vbeta primers together with 13 Jbeta primers. Using immunoSEQ multiplex PCR, the repertoire was profiled, and TCRdb retains in-frame clones only, with some absent. The sample lists about 100,000 clones; around 10% were seen once. This clone was counted only a few times. The TCR was taken from a man aged 35-49 years in good health and CMV-seropositive. The V call is TRBV6-4, the J call TRBJ2-2; D is perhaps TRBD1 (6 bases). The sample was PBMCs. The CDR3 reads CASSDHPGQNTGELFF. The DNA for the CDR3 is TGTGCCAGCAGTGACCATCCGGGACAGAACACCGGGGAGCTGTTTTTT.